The text below deals with one T cell receptor (beta chain). This entry comes from a study of blood T cell repertoires in COVID-19. In the study overall: T cells, B-cell-depleted T cells, or PBMCs supplied cDNA or gDNA.

V lost 1 base, J lost 4 bases, and 14 bases lay in between. The CDR3 sequence is 15 residues long. CDR1 and CDR2 from the germline V gene are LGHDT and YNNKEL (reference sequence). TCRdb keeps only in-frame clones here, not all; method: immunoSEQ multiplex PCR. The table records 200,000 to 250,000 clones, more than 75% of them present only once. The source is a woman aged 30 to 39 who had recovered from COVID-19. The specimen sequenced was peripheral blood. The V call is TRBV3-1 (or the pseudogene TRBV3-2), the J call TRBJ2-7; TRBD1 is a possible D gene (6 bases). The CDR3 sequence: CASSQAYRVSYEQYF. For the CDR3, the DNA is TGTGCCAGCAGCCAAGCATACAGGGTGTCGTACGAGCAGTACTTC.